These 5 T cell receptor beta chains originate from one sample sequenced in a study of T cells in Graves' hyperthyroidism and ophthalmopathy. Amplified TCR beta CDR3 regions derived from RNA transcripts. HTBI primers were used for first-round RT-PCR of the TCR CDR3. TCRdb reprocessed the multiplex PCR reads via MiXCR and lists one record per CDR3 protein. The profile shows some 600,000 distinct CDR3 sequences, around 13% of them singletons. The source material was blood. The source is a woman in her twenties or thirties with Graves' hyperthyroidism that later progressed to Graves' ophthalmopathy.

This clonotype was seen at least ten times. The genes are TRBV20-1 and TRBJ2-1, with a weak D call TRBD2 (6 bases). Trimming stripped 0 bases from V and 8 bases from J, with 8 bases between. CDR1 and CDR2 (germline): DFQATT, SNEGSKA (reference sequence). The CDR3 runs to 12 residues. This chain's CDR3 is CSARDGEDEQFF. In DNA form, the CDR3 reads TGCAGTGCTAGAGACGGGGAGGATGAGCAGTTCTTC.

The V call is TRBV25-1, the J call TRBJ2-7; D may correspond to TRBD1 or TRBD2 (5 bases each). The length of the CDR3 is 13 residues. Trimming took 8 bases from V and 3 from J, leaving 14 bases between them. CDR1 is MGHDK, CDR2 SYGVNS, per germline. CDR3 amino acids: CASGRDGVYEQYF. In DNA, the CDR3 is TGTGCCAGCGGCCGGGACGGGGTCTACGAGCAGTACTTC.

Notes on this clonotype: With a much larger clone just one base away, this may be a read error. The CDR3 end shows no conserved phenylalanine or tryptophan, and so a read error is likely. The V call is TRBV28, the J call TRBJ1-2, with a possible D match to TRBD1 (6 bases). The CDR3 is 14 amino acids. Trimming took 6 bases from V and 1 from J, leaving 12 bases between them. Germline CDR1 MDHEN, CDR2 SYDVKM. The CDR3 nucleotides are TGTGCCAGCAGCCCGAGGACAGATAACTATGGCTACACCGTC. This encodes CASSPRTDNYGYTV.

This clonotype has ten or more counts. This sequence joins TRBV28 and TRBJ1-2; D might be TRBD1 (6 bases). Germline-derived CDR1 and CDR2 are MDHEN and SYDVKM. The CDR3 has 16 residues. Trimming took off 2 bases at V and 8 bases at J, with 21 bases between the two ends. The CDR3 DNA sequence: TGTGCCAGCAGTTTAAACCTAGACAGGTCTTTAGGGGGCTACACCTTC. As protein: CASSLNLDRSLGGYTF.

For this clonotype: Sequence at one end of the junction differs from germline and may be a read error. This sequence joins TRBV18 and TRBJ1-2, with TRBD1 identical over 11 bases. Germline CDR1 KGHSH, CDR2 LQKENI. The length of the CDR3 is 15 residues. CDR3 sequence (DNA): TGTGCCGGCTCACCCCCCGGGACAGGGGGTGATGGCTACACCTTC. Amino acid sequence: CAGSPPGTGGDGYTF.